The sequence of this T cell receptor (beta chain) was determined in a study of blood T cell repertoires in COVID-19. In the study overall: Nucleic acid was either cDNA or gDNA, and it came from T cells, B-cell-depleted T cells, or PBMCs.

Germline CDR1 reads MDHEN; CDR2 reads SYDVKM. The trim removed 7 bases at V and 6 bases at J, leaving 7 bases unmatched. The CDR3 sequence is 14 residues long. The repertoire was sequenced with immunoSEQ multiplex PCR; TCRdb's copy has only in-frame clones and lacks some. Among 150,000 to 200,000 clones, almost 90% were seen once, and the ten largest hold 0.55% to 0.8%. This receptor was obtained from a man aged 45 to 65 with acute or convalescent COVID-19. The genes are TRBV28 and TRBJ2-1; 9 nucleotides align to TRBD1. Sequenced sample: peripheral blood. The CDR3 DNA reads TGTGCCAGCAATAAACAGGGGGCCGGCAATGAGCAGTTCTTC. The encoded protein is CASNKQGAGNEQFF.